The present entry profiles one T cell receptor beta chain with its context. The CDR3 covers 14 residues. With 1 base removed from V and 5 bases from J, the gap between germline ends came to 8 bases. Germline CDR1 MDHEN, CDR2 SYDVKM. The data belong to a study of blood T cell repertoires in COVID-19. Across the whole study: Acute and convalescent COVID-19 samples came from the United States, Italy and Spain. T cells, B-cell-depleted T cells, or PBMCs supplied cDNA or gDNA.

Original data processing: Using reference gene primer amplification, nucleated cell counts were estimated. Libraries were prepared by immunoSEQ multiplex PCR; TCRdb keeps only in-frame clonotypes and omits some of them. That table supplies the V and J calls and clone size; D and trimming were determined from the DNA. This table has fewer than 250,000 clones, about 90% appearing once. The sequence was collected from a woman aged 60-75 years with acute or convalescent COVID-19. The chain is built from TRBV28 and TRBJ2-2; no definite D call. The sequenced material came from peripheral blood. The CDR3 DNA sequence: TGTGCCAGCAGTTTATCCCGGCGGACCGGGGAGCTGTTTTTT. Translation gives CASSLSRRTGELFF.